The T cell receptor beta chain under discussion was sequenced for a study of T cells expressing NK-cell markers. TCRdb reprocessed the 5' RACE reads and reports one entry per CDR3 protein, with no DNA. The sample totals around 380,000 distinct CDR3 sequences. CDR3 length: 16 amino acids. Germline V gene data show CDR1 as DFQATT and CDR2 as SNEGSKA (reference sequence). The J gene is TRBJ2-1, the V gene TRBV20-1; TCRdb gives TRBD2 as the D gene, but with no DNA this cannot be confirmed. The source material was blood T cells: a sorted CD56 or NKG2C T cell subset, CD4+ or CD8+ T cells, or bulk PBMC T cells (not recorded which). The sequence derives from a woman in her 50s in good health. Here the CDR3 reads CSARPPGTSVGNEQFF.